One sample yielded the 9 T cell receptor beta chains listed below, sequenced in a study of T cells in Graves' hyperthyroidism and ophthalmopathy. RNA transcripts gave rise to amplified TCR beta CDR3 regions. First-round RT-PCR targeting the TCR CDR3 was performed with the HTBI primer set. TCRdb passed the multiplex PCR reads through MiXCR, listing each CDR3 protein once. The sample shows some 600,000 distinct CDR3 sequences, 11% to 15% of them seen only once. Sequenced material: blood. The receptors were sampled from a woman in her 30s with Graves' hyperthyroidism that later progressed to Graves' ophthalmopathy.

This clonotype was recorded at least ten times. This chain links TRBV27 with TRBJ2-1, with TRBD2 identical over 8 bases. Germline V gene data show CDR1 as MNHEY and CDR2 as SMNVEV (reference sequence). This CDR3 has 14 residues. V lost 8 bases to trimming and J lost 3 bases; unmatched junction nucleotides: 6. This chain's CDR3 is CASGSGTGYNEQFF. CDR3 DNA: TGTGCCAGCGGTAGCGGGACCGGCTACAATGAGCAGTTCTTC.

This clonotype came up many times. The CDR3 reads CASSSASGGSSYEQYF. The DNA of the CDR3 is TGTGCCAGCAGTTCTGCCAGCGGGGGGAGCTCCTACGAGCAGTACTTC. The chain is built from TRBV28 and TRBJ2-7; 9 bases line up with TRBD2. The germline gives CDR1 MDHEN, CDR2 SYDVKM. The CDR3 sequence is 16 residues long. Trimming removed 4 bases from V and 0 bases from J; junction bases left unmatched: 7.

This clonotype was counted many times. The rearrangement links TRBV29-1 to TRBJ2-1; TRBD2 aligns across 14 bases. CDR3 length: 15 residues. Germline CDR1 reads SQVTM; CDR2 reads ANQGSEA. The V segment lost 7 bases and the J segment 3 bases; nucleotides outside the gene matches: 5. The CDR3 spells CSAGLAGGYYNEQFF. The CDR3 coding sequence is TGCAGCGCCGGACTAGCGGGAGGTTACTACAATGAGCAGTTCTTC.

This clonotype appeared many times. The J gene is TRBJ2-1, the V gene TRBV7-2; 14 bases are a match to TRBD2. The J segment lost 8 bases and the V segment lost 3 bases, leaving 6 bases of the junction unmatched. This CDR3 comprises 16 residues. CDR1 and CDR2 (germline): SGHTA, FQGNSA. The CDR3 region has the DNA TGTGCCAGCAGCTTTGGGACTAGCGGGAGTAGGCATGAGCAGTTCTTC. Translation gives CASSFGTSGSRHEQFF.

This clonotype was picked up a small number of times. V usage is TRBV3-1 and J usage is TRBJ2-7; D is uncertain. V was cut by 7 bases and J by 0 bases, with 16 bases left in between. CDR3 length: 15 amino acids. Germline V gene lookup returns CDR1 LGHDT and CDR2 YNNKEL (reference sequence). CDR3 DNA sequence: TGTGCCAGCACCCGAGGCCCGGATCTCTCCTACGAGCAGTACTTC. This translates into CASTRGPDLSYEQYF.

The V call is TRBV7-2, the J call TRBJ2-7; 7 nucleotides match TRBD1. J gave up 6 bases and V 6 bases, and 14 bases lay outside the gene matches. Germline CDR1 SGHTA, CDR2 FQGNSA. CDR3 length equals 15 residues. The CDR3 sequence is CASRLPGTATSEQYF. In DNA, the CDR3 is TGTGCCAGCAGGCTGCCTGGGACAGCAACTAGCGAGCAGTACTTC.

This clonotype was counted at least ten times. CDR3: CAWSQYNSPLHF. In nucleotides, the CDR3 is TGTGCCTGGAGTCAATACAATTCACCCCTCCACTTT. The V gene is TRBV30, the J gene TRBJ1-6; D not resolved. The germline CDR1 and CDR2 sequences are GTSNPN and SVGIG (reference sequence). This CDR3 is 12 amino acids long. V gave up 2 bases and J gave up 7 bases, with 6 bases separating them. The whole variable domain, remainder taken from reference TRBV30 and TRBJ1-6, is SQTIHQWPATLVQPVGSPLSLECTVEGTSNPNLYWYRQAAGRGLQLLFYSVGIGQISSEVPQNLSASRPQDRQFILSSKKLLLSDSGFYLCAWSQYNSPLHFGNGTRLTVT.

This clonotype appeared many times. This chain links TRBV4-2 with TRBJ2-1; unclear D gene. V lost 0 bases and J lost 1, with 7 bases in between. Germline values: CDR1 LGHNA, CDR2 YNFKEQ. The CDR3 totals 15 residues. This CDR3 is CASSQEWRSYNEQFF. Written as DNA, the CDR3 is TGTGCCAGCAGCCAAGAGTGGCGGTCCTACAATGAGCAGTTCTTC.

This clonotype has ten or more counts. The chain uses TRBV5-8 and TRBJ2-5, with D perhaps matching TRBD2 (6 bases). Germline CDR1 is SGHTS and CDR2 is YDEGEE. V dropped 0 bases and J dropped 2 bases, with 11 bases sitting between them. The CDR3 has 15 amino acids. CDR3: CASSLGGRTQETQYF. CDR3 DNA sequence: TGTGCCAGCAGCTTGGGTGGGAGGACTCAAGAGACCCAGTACTTC.